This T cell receptor beta chain was sequenced in a study of cytomegalovirus exposure and HLA in healthy donors. Using immunoSEQ multiplex PCR, the repertoire was profiled, and TCRdb retains in-frame clones only, with some absent. The sample shows some 200,000 clones, about 89% of them seen only once. Per the germline V gene, CDR1 is MDHEN and CDR2 is SYDVKM. This CDR3 is 15 amino acids long. V shed 2 bases, J shed 6 bases, and the junction held 4 bases outside the gene matches. Sequencing used PBMCs. The rearrangement joins TRBV28 to TRBJ2-7; 13 nucleotides line up with TRBD2. This receptor was obtained from a man under 40 in good health and CMV-seropositive. This CDR3 is CASSLRTSGRSEQYF. The CDR3 nucleotides are TGTGCCAGCAGTTTAAGGACTAGCGGGAGATCCGAGCAGTACTTC.